This T cell receptor beta chain appears in the sequencing data of a study of cytomegalovirus exposure and HLA in healthy donors. The PCR was carried out with 60 Vbeta primers and 13 Jbeta primers. The repertoire was sequenced with immunoSEQ multiplex PCR; TCRdb's copy has only in-frame clones and lacks some. The table includes 150,000 to 180,000 clones, 70% to 80% detected once. This clone was observed a handful of times. After removal of 7 bases from V and 2 bases from J, the junction contained 6 bases not matched to a gene. CDR3 size: 14 residues. Germline lookup yields CDR1 LNHDA and CDR2 SQIVND (reference sequence).

This rearrangement joins TRBV19 to TRBJ1-2, with 8 bases lining up with TRBD1. The clonotype was recovered from a young man in good health and CMV-seropositive. The sequencing input was PBMCs. CDR3 nucleotides: TGTGCCAGTACCAGAGGACAGGGAAACTATGGCTACACCTTC. The encoded protein is CASTRGQGNYGYTF.